The 21 T cell receptor beta chains below all came from one sample that was sequenced in a study of blood T cell repertoires in COVID-19. The assay was immunoSEQ multiplex PCR, and TCRdb's table has in-frame clones only and misses some. The sample has hundreds of thousands of clones, 89% seen once. The source material was PBMCs or T cells enriched from blood (not recorded which). All receptors derive from a man in his sixties who had recovered from COVID-19.

The V call is TRBV27, the J call TRBJ2-3; 9 nucleotides align to TRBD2. V was clipped by 7 bases and J by 9 bases; unmatched bases: 14. Germline CDR1 reads MNHEY; CDR2 reads SMNVEV (reference sequence). CDR3 size: 15 residues. The CDR3 coding sequence is TGTGCCAGCAATGCGGGAGGGCCGGGACAAGGCACGCAGTATTTT. This sequence encodes CASNAGGPGQGTQYF.

The chain links TRBV6-5 to TRBJ2-7; D remains unclear. Germline V gives CDR1 MNHEY, CDR2 SVGAGI. Trimming removed 7 bases at V and 0 bases at J, with 7 bases between. CDR3 length: 12 amino acids. The CDR3 DNA sequence: TGTGCCAGCACAACCAGCTCCTACGAGCAGTACTTC. Translation gives CASTTSSYEQYF.

The gene calls are TRBV7-3 and TRBJ1-2, with D perhaps matching TRBD1 (5 bases). CDR1 is SGHTA, CDR2 FQGTGA, per germline. The CDR3 is 15 amino acids. Deletions cut 2 bases from V and 0 bases from J, with 10 bases between. CDR3 loop: CASSLVGGANYGYTF. In DNA, the CDR3 is TGTGCCAGCAGCTTAGTGGGGGGTGCTAACTATGGCTACACCTTC.

The chain carries TRBV6-1 and TRBJ1-2; TRBD1 is a possible D gene (5 bases). There are 14 residues in the CDR3. The germline gives CDR1 MNHNS, CDR2 SASEGT. V lost 0 bases, J lost 4 bases, and 9 bases lay in between. CDR3 loop: CASSEAQVGYGYTF. The CDR3 bases are TGTGCCAGCAGTGAAGCACAGGTTGGCTATGGCTACACCTTC.

The rearrangement uses TRBV5-3 and TRBJ1-5; no clear D gene. TRBV5-3 is filed as an ORF, its function uncertain. The CDR3 totals 11 residues. V lost 4 bases, J lost 4 bases, and 3 bases lay in between. The CDR3 DNA is TGTGCCAGAAGCCGGAATCAGCCCCAGCATTTT. This gives the protein CARSRNQPQHF.

The V and J genes are TRBV28 and TRBJ1-2; 10 bases agree with TRBD1. Trimming took 6 bases from V and 8 from J; bases not matched to a gene: 18. Germline V gene data show CDR1 as MDHEN and CDR2 as SYDVKM. The CDR3 has 17 amino acids. CDR3 in DNA: TGTGCCAGCAGCCAAATTCAGGGACAGGGGCAACTGGGCGGCTACACCTTC. Translating it yields CASSQIQGQGQLGGYTF.

The V call is TRBV19, the J call TRBJ2-3; 11 positions match TRBD1. This CDR3 is 14 amino acids long. The germline V gene encodes CDR1 LNHDA and CDR2 SQIVND (reference sequence). V lost 5 bases to trimming and J lost 5 bases; unmatched junction nucleotides: 3. The CDR3 region is CASSSDRGRDTQYF. The CDR3 DNA is TGTGCCAGTAGTTCGGACAGGGGGCGAGATACGCAGTATTTT.

The chain joins TRBV7-3 to TRBJ2-5; TRBD1 matches 8 bases. The CDR3 extends over 15 amino acids. Losses at the gene ends were 1 base for V and 5 bases for J; bases not matched to a gene: 6. CDR1 and CDR2 from the germline V gene are SGHTA and FQGTGA. CDR3 coding DNA: TGTGCCAGCAGCTTAAATCGGGGACAGGAGGAGACCCAGTACTTC. This encodes CASSLNRGQEETQYF.

The chain combines TRBV28 with TRBJ1-6; D gene ambiguous. The ends were cut back, 3 bases at V and 5 bases at J, with 2 bases in the middle. The germline V gene encodes CDR1 MDHEN and CDR2 SYDVKM. This CDR3 spans 12 amino acids. Here the CDR3 reads CASSFNNSPLHF. In DNA, the CDR3 is TGTGCCAGCAGTTTTAATAATTCACCCCTCCACTTT.

Concerning this clone: In the same sample, other DNA sequences code for this CDR3. This sequence joins TRBV2 and TRBJ1-5; D not certain. The ends were cut back, 6 bases at V and 4 bases at J, with 7 bases in the middle. The CDR3 is 12 residues long. Germline-derived CDR1 and CDR2 are SNHLY and FYNNEI. CDR3 nucleotide sequence: TGTGCCAGCAGGGCGACTAATCAGCCCCAGCATTTT. It translates to CASRATNQPQHF.

The CDR3 DNA is TGTGCCAGCAGCTCGCAGGGTGGTGGGGAGACCCAGTACTTC. This codes for CASSSQGGGETQYF. The rearrangement joins TRBV11-2 to TRBJ2-5; D may be TRBD1 (5 bases). The CDR3 is 14 residues long. In germline, CDR1 is SGHAT, CDR2 FQNNGV. Trimming cost V 4 bases and J 5 bases, with 14 bases left between them.

The chain joins TRBV29-1 to TRBJ2-1; 14 bases are a match to TRBD2. After removal of 1 base from V and 7 bases from J, the junction contained 15 bases not matched to a gene. The CDR3 covers 19 residues. Germline assignment: CDR1 SQVTM and CDR2 ANQGSEA. As DNA, the CDR3 is TGCAGCGTTGAAGGGACTAGCGGGAGGACTATAGCATCAACAAATGAGCAGTTCTTC. Its protein product is CSVEGTSGRTIASTNEQFF.

This clone has only one observation. This chain joins TRBV18 and TRBJ1-1; D is perhaps TRBD1 (5 bases). Germline-derived CDR1 and CDR2 are KGHSH and LQKENI. The CDR3 is made up of 15 amino acids. V was cut by 1 base and J by 0 bases, with 9 bases left in between. The CDR3 DNA follows: TGTGCCAGCTCACCACTGGAGGGGATGAACACTGAAGCTTTCTTT. It codes for CASSPLEGMNTEAFF.

The chain combines TRBV3-1 (or the pseudogene TRBV3-2) with TRBJ2-7; TRBD2 agrees at 12 bases. The CDR3 spans 16 residues. Germline-derived CDR1 and CDR2 are LGHDT and YNNKEL (reference sequence). The ends lost 1 base at V and 3 bases at J; junction bases unmatched: 4. The DNA for the CDR3 is TGTGCCAGCAGCCAAGGACTAGCGGGAGCGAACTACGAGCAGTACTTC. Its translation is CASSQGLAGANYEQYF.

In its sample, this clone was seen a few times. The rearrangement joins TRBV18 to TRBJ2-2; TRBD2 agrees at 10 bases. Per the germline V gene, CDR1 is KGHSH and CDR2 is LQKENI. Germline trimming cut 1 base from V and 5 bases from J; bases unmatched to any gene: 7. CDR3 length: 17 residues. The CDR3 bases are TGTGCCAGCTCACCACGCGCTAGCGGGAGACAAACCGGGGAGCTGTTTTTT. Translating gives CASSPRASGRQTGELFF.

V usage is TRBV21-1 and J usage is TRBJ1-5; the D call TRBD1 from the table was never checked on the DNA. TRBV21-1 is an annotated pseudogene. The CDR3 sequence is 19 residues long. CDR3 bases: TGTGCCAGCAGCAAAGAGGGCCGAACGAAGACAGGCATCAATCAGCCCCAGCATTTT. Its translation is CASSKEGRTKTGINQPQHF.

The chain employs TRBV5-1 and TRBJ2-2; 7 nucleotides align to TRBD2. The CDR3 has 15 residues. V gave up 0 bases and J gave up 5 bases; unmatched junction bases: 4. The germline V gene has CDR1 SGHRS and CDR2 YFSETQ. CDR3: CASSLVAGVTGELFF. The CDR3 DNA sequence: TGCGCCAGCAGCTTGGTTGCGGGAGTGACCGGGGAGCTGTTTTTT.

The V call is TRBV28, the J call TRBJ2-2, with D possibly matching TRBD2 (5 bases). The CDR3 totals 15 residues. The germline V gene encodes CDR1 MDHEN and CDR2 SYDVKM. V lost 6 bases and J 3 bases, leaving 14 bases between the germline ends. DNA of the CDR3: TGTGCCAGCAGGAGACCGGGGTTAGACACCGGGGAGCTGTTTTTT. Translation gives CASRRPGLDTGELFF.

The chain employs TRBV5-1 and TRBJ2-5; 8 bases are shared with TRBD1. The CDR3 totals 14 residues. Trimming removed 4 bases from V and 3 bases from J; junction bases left unmatched: 5. Germline CDR1 SGHRS, CDR2 YFSETQ. The CDR3 nucleotides are TGCGCCAGCAGCATAGGGACAGGCGAAGAGACCCAGTACTTC. Amino acids: CASSIGTGEETQYF.

The rearrangement joins TRBV2 to TRBJ2-7; possibly TRBD1 for D (6 bases). Trimming removed 9 bases from V and 4 bases from J, with 22 bases in between. CDR1 and CDR2 (germline): SNHLY, FYNNEI. This CDR3 has 15 amino acids. CDR3: CASSQKQGTAYEQYF. CDR3 coding DNA: TGTGCCAGTTCGCAGAAGCAGGGGACGGCGTACGAGCAGTACTTC.

The chain is built from TRBV12-1 and TRBJ2-7; TRBD1, the table's D call, lacks a check against the DNA. TRBV12-1 is tagged as a pseudogene. This CDR3 has 11 residues. CDR3 region: CASSPRSEQYF. The CDR3 coding sequence is TGTGCCAGCAGCCCCCGCAGCGAGCAGTACTTC.